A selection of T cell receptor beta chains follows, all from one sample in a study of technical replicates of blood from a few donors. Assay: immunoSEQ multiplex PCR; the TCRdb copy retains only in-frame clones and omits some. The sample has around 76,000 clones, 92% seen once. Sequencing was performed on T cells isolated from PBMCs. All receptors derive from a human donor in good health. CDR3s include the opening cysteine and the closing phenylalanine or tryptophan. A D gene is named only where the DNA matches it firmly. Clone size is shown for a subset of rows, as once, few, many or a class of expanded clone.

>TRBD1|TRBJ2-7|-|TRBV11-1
CASSLTRQGVHEQYF
TGTGCCAGCAGCTTAACCCGTCAGGGGGTCCACGAGCAGTACTTC
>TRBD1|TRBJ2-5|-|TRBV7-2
CASSLRQGREETQYF
TGTGCCAGCAGCCTGAGACAGGGCCGGGAAGAGACCCAGTACTTC
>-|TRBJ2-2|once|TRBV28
CASSKLVATGELFF
TGTGCCAGCAGTAAACTAGTAGCCACCGGGGAGCTGTTTTTT
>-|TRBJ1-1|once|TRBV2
CASRPSTVTEAFF
TGTGCCAGCAGACCTTCGACAGTCACTGAAGCTTTCTTT
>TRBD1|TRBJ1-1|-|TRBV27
CASSFHRGNTEAFF
TGTGCCAGCAGTTTCCACAGGGGGAACACTGAAGCTTTCTTT
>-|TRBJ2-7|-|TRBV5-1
CASSLTGYEQYF
TGCGCCAGCAGCTTGACAGGGTACGAGCAGTACTTC
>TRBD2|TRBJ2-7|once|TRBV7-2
CASSLGLAGVIEQYF
TGTGCCAGCAGCTTGGGGCTAGCGGGAGTAATCGAGCAGTACTTC
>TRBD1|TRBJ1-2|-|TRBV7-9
CASSLGAGGGNYGYTF
TGTGCCAGCAGCTTAGGTGCAGGGGGCGGTAACTATGGCTACACCTTC
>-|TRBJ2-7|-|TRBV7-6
CASRPPGIYEQYF
TGTGCCAGCAGACCTCCAGGGATTTACGAGCAGTACTTC
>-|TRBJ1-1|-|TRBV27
CASSSKSTEAFF
TGTGCCAGCAGTTCTAAAAGCACTGAAGCTTTCTTT
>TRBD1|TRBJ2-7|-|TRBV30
CAWSEQGSVVYEQYF
TGTGCCTGGAGTGAACAGGGGTCCGTGGTCTACGAGCAGTACTTC
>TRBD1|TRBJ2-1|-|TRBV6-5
CASSRQGAYNEQFF
TGTGCCAGCAGTCGACAGGGGGCCTACAATGAGCAGTTCTTC
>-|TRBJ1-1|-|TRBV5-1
CASSLGQSNTEAFF
TGCGCCAGCAGCTTGGGGCAGTCGAACACTGAAGCTTTCTTT
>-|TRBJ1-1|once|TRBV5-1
CASSFTGSTEAFF
TGCGCCAGCAGCTTCACAGGGTCCACTGAAGCTTTCTTT
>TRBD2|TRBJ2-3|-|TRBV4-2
CASSQGSGSTDTQYF
TGTGCCAGCAGCCAAGGTAGCGGGAGCACAGATACGCAGTATTTT
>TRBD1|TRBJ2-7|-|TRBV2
CAGTGTGIYEQYF
TGTGCCGGGACCGGGACAGGGATTTACGAGCAGTACTTC